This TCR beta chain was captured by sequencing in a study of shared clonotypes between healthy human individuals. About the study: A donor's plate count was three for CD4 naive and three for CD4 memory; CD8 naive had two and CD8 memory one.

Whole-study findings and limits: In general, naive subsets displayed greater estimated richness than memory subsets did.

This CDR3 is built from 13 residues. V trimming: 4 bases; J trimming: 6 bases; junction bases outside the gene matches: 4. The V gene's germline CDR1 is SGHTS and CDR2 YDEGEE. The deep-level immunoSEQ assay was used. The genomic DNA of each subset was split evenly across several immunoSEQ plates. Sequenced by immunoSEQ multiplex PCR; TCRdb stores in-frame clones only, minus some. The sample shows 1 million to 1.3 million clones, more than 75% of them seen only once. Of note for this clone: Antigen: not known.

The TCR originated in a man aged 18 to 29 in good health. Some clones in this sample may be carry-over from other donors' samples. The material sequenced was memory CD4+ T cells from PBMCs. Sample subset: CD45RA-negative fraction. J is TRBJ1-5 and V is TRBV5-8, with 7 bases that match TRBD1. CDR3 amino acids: CASSVRGFQPQHF. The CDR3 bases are TGTGCCAGCAGCGTCAGGGGGTTTCAGCCCCAGCATTTT.